Listed here are 28 T cell receptor beta chains from one sample, sequenced in a study of cytomegalovirus exposure and HLA in healthy donors. This PCR relied on a set of 60 Vbeta primers and 13 Jbeta primers. Some clones are missing from TCRdb's copy, which holds only in-frame ones; the method was immunoSEQ multiplex PCR. The data hold about 160,000 clones, with 84% observed a single time. Source material: PBMCs. These receptors originate from a man aged 45-65 years in good health and CMV-seropositive.

This chain connects TRBV11-3 to TRBJ1-6, with 8 bases fitting TRBD1. Trimming took 5 bases from V and 10 from J; bases not matched to a gene: 7. The CDR3 runs to 14 residues. Germline-derived CDR1 and CDR2 are SGHNT and YENEEA. The CDR3 loop reads CASSQGQGVSPLHF. CDR3 DNA: TGTGCCAGCAGCCAAGGACAGGGAGTCTCACCCCTCCACTTT.

A word on this clone: This CDR3 is also generated by other DNA sequences in the sample. The V call is TRBV7-2, the J call TRBJ2-2, with 7 bases matching TRBD1. J lost 4 bases, V lost 5 bases, and 7 bases had no gene match. Germline lookup yields CDR1 SGHTA and CDR2 FQGNSA. The length of the CDR3 is 15 residues. The CDR3 DNA is TGTGCCAGCAGCCGACAGGGCCGACGCACCGGGGAGCTGTTTTTT. Translation: CASSRQGRRTGELFF.

The V and J genes are TRBV7-9 and TRBJ1-1, with D perhaps TRBD1 (5 bases). V was pared by 5 bases and J by 4 bases, with 14 bases between. The CDR3 spans 14 residues. CDR1 SEHNR and CDR2 FQNEAQ come from the germline V gene (reference sequence). CDR3 protein: CASSLQAGGTEAFF. The CDR3 nucleotides are TGTGCCAGCAGCCTGCAGGCCGGGGGCACTGAAGCTTTCTTT.

This sequence joins TRBV6-8 and TRBJ2-7; 11 positions agree with TRBD2. The CDR3 contains 18 residues. Germline lookup yields CDR1 MNHGY and CDR2 SAAAGT. V dropped 0 bases and J dropped 5; count of bases not matched to a gene: 12. The CDR3 loop is CASSYSETSGRRIHEQYV. The DNA of the CDR3 is TGTGCCAGCAGTTACTCGGAAACTAGCGGGAGAAGGATCCACGAGCAGTACGTC.

This clone was picked up many times. The J gene is TRBJ2-7, the V gene TRBV5-6, with D possibly TRBD2 on 5 matching bases. The CDR3 is made up of 15 amino acids. V gave up 1 base and J gave up 1 base, with 12 bases separating them. The germline V gene encodes CDR1 SGHDT and CDR2 YYEEEE. CDR3 residues: CASSLSGLGSYEQYV. The CDR3 bases are TGTGCCAGCAGCTTGTCCGGACTGGGATCCTACGAGCAGTACGTC.

In nucleotides, the CDR3 is TGTGCCAGCAGTTACGGGCAGCTCAGAGTAAGGACTGAAGCTTTCTTT. This encodes CASSYGQLRVRTEAFF. The gene calls are TRBV6-5 and TRBJ1-1; D not resolved. V was shortened by 2 bases and J by 5 bases, with 18 bases between the two germline ends. Germline loops: CDR1 MNHEY, CDR2 SVGAGI. The CDR3 is 16 amino acids.

The chain is built from TRBV14 and TRBJ1-1, with D perhaps matching TRBD1 (6 bases). V was cut by 5 bases and J by 3 bases, with 13 bases left in between. Germline V gene sequence: CDR1 SGHDN, CDR2 FVKESK. This CDR3 region has 14 residues. The CDR3 DNA is TGTGCCAGCAGCACCCAAACAGGGCACACTGAAGCTTTCTTT. Translated: CASSTQTGHTEAFF.

The chain links TRBV2 to TRBJ1-1, with TRBD1 matching 7 bases. This CDR3 is 16 amino acids long. Germline V lookup: CDR1 SNHLY, CDR2 FYNNEI. The V gene end was trimmed by 6 bases and the J gene end by 3 bases; junction bases not matched to a gene: 13. The CDR3: CASSLVGGPSDTEAFF. The CDR3 nucleotides read TGTGCCAGCAGCCTGGTAGGGGGCCCTTCAGACACTGAAGCTTTCTTT.

This chain connects TRBV18 to TRBJ2-1; no clear D. The V end was cut by 1 base, the J end by 2 bases, with 12 bases between. The CDR3 runs to 16 residues. The germline V gene has CDR1 KGHSH and CDR2 LQKENI. DNA of the CDR3: TGTGCCAGCTCACCACGCACTTACCCCACCTACAATGAGCAGTTCTTC. Translating gives CASSPRTYPTYNEQFF.

V gene TRBV6-6 combines with J gene TRBJ1-1; D is undetermined. The germline gives CDR1 MNHNY, CDR2 SVGAGI (reference sequence). V was shortened by 0 bases and J by 7 bases, with 6 bases between the two germline ends. The CDR3 spans 12 residues. The CDR3 DNA follows: TGTGCCAGCAGTTACTCCCGGAGTGAAGCTTTCTTT. Translation gives CASSYSRSEAFF.

J is TRBJ2-5 and V is TRBV30; 9 bases are shared with TRBD2. Germline loops: CDR1 GTSNPN, CDR2 SVGIG (reference sequence). The CDR3 covers 14 residues. Germline trimming cut 0 bases from V and 4 bases from J; bases unmatched to any gene: 3. CDR3 nucleotides: TGTGCCTGGAGTGTAGTACTAGCGGGAGAGACCCAGTACTTC. It yields the protein CAWSVVLAGETQYF. The full variable domain, with the rest looked up from reference TRBV30 and TRBJ2-5, is SQTIHQWPATLVQPVGSPLSLECTVEGTSNPNLYWYRQAAGRGLQLLFYSVGIGQISSEVPQNLSASRPQDRQFILSSKKLLLSDSGFYLCAWSVVLAGETQYFGPGTRLLVL.

DNA of the CDR3: TGTGCCAGCAGCTTAGACGGCTCCTACAATGAGCAGTTCTTC. Protein sequence: CASSLDGSYNEQFF. The genes are TRBV11-1 and TRBJ2-1; D gene unclear. Trimming took 1 base from V and 0 from J, leaving 4 bases between them. Germline lookup yields CDR1 SGHAT and CDR2 FQDESV (reference sequence). The CDR3 covers 14 residues.

This chain links TRBV7-7 with TRBJ2-7; TRBD1 matches 7 bases. CDR3 length: 13 residues. The V segment lost 5 bases and the J segment 5 bases; nucleotides outside the gene matches: 6. From germline, CDR1 is SSHAT and CDR2 FNYEAQ (reference sequence). The chain's CDR3 is CASSPDRFHEQYF. CDR3 sequence (DNA): TGTGCCAGCAGCCCGGACAGGTTCCACGAGCAGTACTTC.

The chain employs TRBV9 and TRBJ2-5, with D maybe TRBD2 (6 bases). Germline V gene data show CDR1 as SGDLS and CDR2 as YYNGEE. The CDR3 has 15 amino acids. V lost 0 bases to trimming and J lost 2 bases, with 11 bases between them. CDR3 residues: CASSVGGTTQETQYF. In nucleotides, the CDR3 is TGTGCCAGCAGCGTAGGCGGGACCACACAAGAGACCCAGTACTTC.

The rearrangement joins TRBV7-7 to TRBJ2-5, with 10 bases fitting TRBD1. Germline CDR1 reads SSHAT; CDR2 reads FNYEAQ (reference sequence). This CDR3 spans 15 amino acids. V gave up 5 bases and J gave up 6 bases; unmatched junction bases: 9. The CDR3 spells CASSPQTGGIKTQYF. CDR3 nucleotides: TGTGCCAGCAGCCCTCAGACAGGGGGCATAAAGACCCAGTACTTC. Drawing the rest from reference TRBV7-7 and TRBJ2-5, the complete variable domain is GAGVSQSPRYKVTKRGQDVTLRCDPISSHATLYWYQQALGQGPEFLTYFNYEAQPDKSGLPSDRFSAERPEGSISTLTIQRTEQRDSAMYRCASSPQTGGIKTQYFGPGTRLLVL.

The V and J genes are TRBV6-4 and TRBJ2-3, with 10 bases identical to TRBD2. V lost 0 bases, J lost 1 base, and 4 bases stayed unmatched. Germline V gene lookup returns CDR1 MRHNA and CDR2 SNTAGT. The CDR3 has 17 residues. The CDR3 DNA sequence: TGTGCCAGCAGTGACTCGTTCCTAGCGGGAGGCACAGATACGCAGTATTTT. It codes for CASSDSFLAGGTDTQYF.

The DNA for the CDR3 is TGTGCCAGCAGCTTGCGAGGGGCAGGGGTTGGCTACACCTTC. It is translated as CASSLRGAGVGYTF. The chain joins TRBV7-8 to TRBJ1-2; the D gene is possibly TRBD1 (6 bases). The CDR3 has 14 residues. Germline values: CDR1 SGHVS, CDR2 FQNEAQ. V gave up 3 bases and J gave up 7 bases, with 15 bases separating them. The entire variable domain, with the rest obtained from reference TRBV7-8 and TRBJ1-2, is as follows: GAGVSQSPRYKVAKRGQDVALRCDPISGHVSLFWYQQALGQGPEFLTYFQNEAQLDKSGLPSDRFFAERPEGSVSTLKIQRTQQEDSAVYLCASSLRGAGVGYTFGSGTRLTVV.

The V gene is TRBV5-6, the J gene TRBJ2-5; perhaps TRBD2 as D (6 bases). Germline CDR1 SGHDT, CDR2 YYEEEE. The CDR3 covers 15 residues. Between the trimmed V and J ends, which lost 0 bases and 2 bases, there was a span of 11 bases. The CDR3 DNA sequence: TGTGCCAGCAGCTTGGCCGGGGCGGGGCAAGAGACCCAGTACTTC. Residues: CASSLAGAGQETQYF.

This chain connects TRBV19 to TRBJ1-1; D call uncertain. Trimming stripped 5 bases from V and 7 bases from J, with 8 bases between. Germline assignment: CDR1 LNHDA and CDR2 SQIVND (reference sequence). The CDR3 length is 11 residues. For the CDR3, the DNA is TGTGCCAGTAGTTTCGGGGATGAAGCTTTCTTT. This codes for CASSFGDEAFF.

The V gene is TRBV2, the J gene TRBJ2-1, with 9 bases fitting TRBD2. This CDR3 is built from 16 residues. V lost 6 bases, J lost 8 bases, and 14 bases stayed unmatched. Per the germline V gene, CDR1 is SNHLY and CDR2 is FYNNEI. CDR3 amino acids: CASRVFGSGSNDEQFF. The CDR3 bases are TGTGCCAGCAGGGTCTTCGGTAGCGGGAGTAATGATGAGCAGTTCTTC.

The CDR3, as DNA: TGTGCCAGCAGCGCAATGACAGGACGTCGGGACGAGCAGTACTTC. It translates to CASSAMTGRRDEQYF. The J gene is TRBJ2-7, the V gene TRBV13; D perhaps matches TRBD1 (6 bases). This CDR3 is built from 15 residues. V lost 5 bases, J lost 5 bases, and 19 bases lay in between. In germline, CDR1 is PRHDT, CDR2 FYEKMQ (reference sequence).

A single count supports this clone. The chain couples TRBV19 to TRBJ1-6, with D unclear. V was pared by 6 bases and J by 10 bases, with 19 bases between. Germline CDR1 is LNHDA and CDR2 is SQIVND (reference sequence). The CDR3 totals 15 residues. The CDR3 region has the DNA TGTGCCAGTAGCCCGTCGGGCGGAGGAGAATCACCCCTCCACTTT. It translates to CASSPSGGGESPLHF. Combining the CDR3 with reference TRBV19 and TRBJ1-6 gives the whole variable domain DGGITQSPKYLFRKEGQNVTLSCEQNLNHDAMYWYRQDPGQGLRLIYYSQIVNDFQKGDIAEGYSVSREKKESFPLTVTSAQKNPTAFYLCASSPSGGGESPLHFGNGTRLTVT.

The J gene is TRBJ2-1, the V gene TRBV19, with unresolved D. Germline V gene data show CDR1 as LNHDA and CDR2 as SQIVND (reference sequence). CDR3 length equals 13 residues. Trimming shortened V by 3 bases and J by 10 bases, and 13 bases separated the two germline ends. Here the CDR3 reads CASSIRLFEEQFF. The CDR3 DNA reads as TGTGCCAGTAGTATTAGACTCTTCGAAGAGCAGTTCTTC.

The chain is built from TRBV5-8 and TRBJ1-1; 9 bases align to TRBD1. CDR3 size: 13 residues. In germline, CDR1 is SGHTS, CDR2 YDEGEE. Unmatched junction bases numbered 6, after V lost 4 bases and J lost 8 bases. The CDR3 protein is CASSRGTGREAFF. DNA of the CDR3: TGTGCCAGCAGCAGGGGGACAGGGAGGGAAGCTTTCTTT.

The chain has TRBV29-1 and TRBJ2-2; TRBD1 agrees at 7 bases. Germline V gene lookup returns CDR1 SQVTM and CDR2 ANQGSEA. J gave up 6 bases and V 4 bases, and 8 bases lay outside the gene matches. The CDR3 runs 14 residues. The CDR3 sequence is CSVVATGYPGELFF. DNA of the CDR3: TGCAGCGTTGTCGCGACAGGGTATCCCGGGGAGCTGTTTTTT.

The V and J genes are TRBV6-5 and TRBJ1-5; TRBD1 agrees at 10 bases. Per the germline V gene, CDR1 is MNHEY and CDR2 is SVGAGI. The CDR3 sequence is 15 residues long. With 3 bases clipped from V and 7 bases from J, the junction kept 6 bases outside the gene matches. As DNA, the CDR3 is TGTGCCAGCAGTTATGGGACAGGGGTCGGGCAGCCCCAGCATTTT. Its protein is CASSYGTGVGQPQHF.

This clone was counted only a few times. The rearrangement uses TRBV6-1 and TRBJ1-5; 7 positions match TRBD1. The germline V gene has CDR1 MNHNS and CDR2 SASEGT. V shed 6 bases and J 7 bases; nucleotides not matched to a gene: 9. This CDR3 has 14 residues. CDR3 coding DNA: TGTGCCAGCAGCAACCAGGGGGGCGGCCAGCCCCAGCATTTT. Protein product: CASSNQGGGQPQHF.

The chain employs TRBV19 and TRBJ2-3, with 9 bases matching TRBD1. Germline V lookup: CDR1 LNHDA, CDR2 SQIVND (reference sequence). The CDR3 runs to 18 residues. The J segment lost 4 bases and the V segment lost 1 base, leaving 12 bases of the junction unmatched. CDR3 in amino acids: CASSIVYPGQGFSDTQYF. The CDR3 region has the DNA TGTGCCAGTAGTATAGTATATCCGGGACAGGGTTTCTCAGATACGCAGTATTTT.